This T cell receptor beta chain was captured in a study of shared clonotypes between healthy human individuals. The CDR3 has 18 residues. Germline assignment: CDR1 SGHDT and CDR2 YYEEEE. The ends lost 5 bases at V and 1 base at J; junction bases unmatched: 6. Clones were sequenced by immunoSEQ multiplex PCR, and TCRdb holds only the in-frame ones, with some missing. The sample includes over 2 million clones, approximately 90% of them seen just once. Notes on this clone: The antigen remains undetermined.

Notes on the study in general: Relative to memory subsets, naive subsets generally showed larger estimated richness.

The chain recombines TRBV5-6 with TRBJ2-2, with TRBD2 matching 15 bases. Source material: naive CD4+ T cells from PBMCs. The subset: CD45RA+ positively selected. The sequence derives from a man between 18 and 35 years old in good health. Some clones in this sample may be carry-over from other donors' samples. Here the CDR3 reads CASSYMGLAGGNTGELFF. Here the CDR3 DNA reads TGTGCCAGCAGTTACATGGGACTAGCGGGAGGGAACACCGGGGAGCTGTTTTTT.